The following is a T cell receptor (beta chain) sequence with its context. The target antigen is unknown. The sample holds other DNA sequences that translate to the same CDR3. Libraries of TCR beta were made from approximately 2 micrograms of genomic DNA that came from cryopreserved PBMCs. The source of the sample is a study of cytotoxic CD8 clonotypes in ibrutinib-treated CLL. Regarding the study as a whole: Measured clonality at baseline was greater than in age-matched healthy donors and tracked with circulating CD8+ T-cell counts. Public clonotypes, rarely seen, contracted or held steady on treatment. Clonality was higher at ibrutinib response and returned toward baseline at progression.

The CDR3 covers 15 residues. Germline CDR1 and CDR2: SGHRS and YFSETQ. V lost 0 bases, J lost 3 bases, and 3 bases stayed unmatched. TCRdb keeps only in-frame clones here, not all; method: immunoSEQ multiplex PCR. This sample has about 15,000 clones; roughly 69% occur once, and the top ten carry roughly 12%. The V gene is TRBV5-1, the J gene TRBJ2-3; 8 bases fit TRBD1. The sequence derives from a human donor with chronic lymphocytic leukemia. The sample consisted of PBMCs, taken before ibrutinib treatment. CDR3 sequence (DNA): TGCGCCAGCAGCTTGGTCGGACAGGGAACAGATACGCAGTATTTT. It is translated as CASSLVGQGTDTQYF.